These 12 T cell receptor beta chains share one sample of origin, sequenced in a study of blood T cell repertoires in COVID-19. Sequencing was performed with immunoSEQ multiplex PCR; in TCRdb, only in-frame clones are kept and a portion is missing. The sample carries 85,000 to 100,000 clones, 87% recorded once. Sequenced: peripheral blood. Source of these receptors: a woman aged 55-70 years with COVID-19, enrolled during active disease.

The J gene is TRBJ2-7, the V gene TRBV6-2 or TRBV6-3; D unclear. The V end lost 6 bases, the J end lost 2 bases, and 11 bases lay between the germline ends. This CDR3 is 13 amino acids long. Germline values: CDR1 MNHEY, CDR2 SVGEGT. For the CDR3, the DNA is TGTGCCAGCAGCCCAACACCCGCCTACGAGCAGTACTTC. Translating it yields CASSPTPAYEQYF.

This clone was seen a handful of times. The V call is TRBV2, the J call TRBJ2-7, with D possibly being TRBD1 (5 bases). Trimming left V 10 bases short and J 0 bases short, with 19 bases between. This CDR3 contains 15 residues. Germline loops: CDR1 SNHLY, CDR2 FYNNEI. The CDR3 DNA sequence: TGTGCCACCTCTCAGGACACGACCAGCTCCTACGAGCAGTACTTC. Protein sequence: CATSQDTTSSYEQYF.

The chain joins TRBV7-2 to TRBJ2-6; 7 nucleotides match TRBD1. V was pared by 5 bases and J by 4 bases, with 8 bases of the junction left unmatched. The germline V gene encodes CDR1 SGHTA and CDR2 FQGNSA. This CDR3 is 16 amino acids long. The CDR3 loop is CASSPTGAAGANVLTF. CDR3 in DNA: TGTGCCAGCAGCCCAACAGGGGCGGCGGGGGCCAACGTCCTGACTTTC. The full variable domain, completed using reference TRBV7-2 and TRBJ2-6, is GAGVSQSPSNKVTEKGKDVELRCDPISGHTALYWYRQSLGQGLEFLIYFQGNSAPDKSGLPSDRFSAERTGGSVSTLTIQRTQQEDSAVYLCASSPTGAAGANVLTFGAGSRLTVL.

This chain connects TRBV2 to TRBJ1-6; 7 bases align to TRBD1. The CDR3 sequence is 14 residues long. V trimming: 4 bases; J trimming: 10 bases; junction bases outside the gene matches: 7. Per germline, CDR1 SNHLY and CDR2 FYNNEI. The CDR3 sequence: CASSGGQRPSPLHF. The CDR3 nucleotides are TGTGCCAGCAGTGGGGGACAGAGGCCGTCACCCCTCCACTTT.

The chain's CDR3 is CASSQVSGGGSTEAFF. CDR3 DNA: TGTGCCAGCAGCCAAGTATCAGGGGGCGGAAGCACTGAAGCTTTCTTT. The chain recombines TRBV3-1 (or the pseudogene TRBV3-2) with TRBJ1-1; 8 bases are a match to TRBD1. This CDR3 spans 16 amino acids. Trimming at V came to 1 base and at J to 4 bases, leaving 8 bases not matched to a gene. Looked up from germline, CDR1 is LGHDT and CDR2 is YNNKEL (reference sequence).

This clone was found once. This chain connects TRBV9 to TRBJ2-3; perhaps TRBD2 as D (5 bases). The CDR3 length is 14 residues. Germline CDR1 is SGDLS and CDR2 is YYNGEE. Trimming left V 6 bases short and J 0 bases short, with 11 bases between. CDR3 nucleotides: TGTGCCAGCACGGGGAACCAAAGCACAGATACGCAGTATTTT. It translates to CASTGNQSTDTQYF.

In DNA form, the CDR3 reads TGTGCCAGCAGCAAAGACGGGGGTCCGGAGACCCAGTACTTC. Protein product: CASSKDGGPETQYF. The rearrangement joins TRBV2 to TRBJ2-5; TRBD2 is a possible D gene (6 bases). There are 14 residues in the CDR3. CDR1 and CDR2 from the germline V gene are SNHLY and FYNNEI. Trimming cost V 6 bases and J 5 bases, with 16 bases left between them.

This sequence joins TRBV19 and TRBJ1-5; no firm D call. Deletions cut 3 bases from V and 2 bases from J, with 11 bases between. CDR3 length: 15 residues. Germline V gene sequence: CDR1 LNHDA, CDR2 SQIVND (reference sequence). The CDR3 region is CASSMWAGGNQPQHF. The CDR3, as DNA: TGTGCCAGTAGTATGTGGGCAGGCGGCAATCAGCCCCAGCATTTT.

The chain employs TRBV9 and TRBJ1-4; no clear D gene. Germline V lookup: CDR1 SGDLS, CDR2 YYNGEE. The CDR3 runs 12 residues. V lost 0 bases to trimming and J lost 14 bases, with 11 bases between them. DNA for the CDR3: TGTGCCAGCAGCGTAGGAGCCGGCGGGCTGTTTTTT. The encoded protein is CASSVGAGGLFF. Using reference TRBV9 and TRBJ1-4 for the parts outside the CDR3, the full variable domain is DSGVTQTPKHLITATGQRVTLRCSPRSGDLSVYWYQQSLDQGLQFLIQYYNGEERAKGNILERFSAQQFPDLHSELNLSSLELGDSALYFCASSVGAGGLFFGSGTQLSVL.

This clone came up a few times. CDR3 nucleotides: TGTGCCAGCAGTCCATTTAGCGGTAGCACAGATACGCAGTATTTT. Its protein is CASSPFSGSTDTQYF. The genes are TRBV27 and TRBJ2-3, with D possibly matching TRBD2 (6 bases). With 5 bases removed from V and 0 bases from J, the gap between germline ends came to 12 bases. From germline, CDR1 is MNHEY and CDR2 SMNVEV (reference sequence). This CDR3 is built from 15 residues.

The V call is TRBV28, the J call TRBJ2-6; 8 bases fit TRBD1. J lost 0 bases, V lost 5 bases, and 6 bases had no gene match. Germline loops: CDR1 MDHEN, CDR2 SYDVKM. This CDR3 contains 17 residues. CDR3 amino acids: CASSPRDRYSGANVLTF. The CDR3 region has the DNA TGTGCCAGCAGTCCTAGGGACAGGTACTCTGGGGCCAACGTCCTGACTTTC.

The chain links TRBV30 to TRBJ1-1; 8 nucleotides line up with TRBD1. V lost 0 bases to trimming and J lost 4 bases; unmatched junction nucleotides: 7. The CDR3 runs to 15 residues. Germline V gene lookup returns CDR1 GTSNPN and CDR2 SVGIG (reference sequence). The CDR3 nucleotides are TGTGCCTGGAGTGTAATCAGCCAGGGGGCCACTGAAGCTTTCTTT. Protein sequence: CAWSVISQGATEAFF.